Included here is one T cell receptor beta chain sequence, with context. The V segment lost 4 bases and the J segment 1 base; nucleotides outside the gene matches: 3. CDR3 length: 15 residues. Germline CDR1 and CDR2: SGHRS and YFSETQ. The data belong to a study of CD8 T cells in Susac syndrome. When the RNA was reverse transcribed, random hexamers were used with an input of about 0.5 to 1 ug. TCRdb independently ran MiXCR on the immunoSEQ multiplex PCR reads; one entry per CDR3 protein. The sample has under 350,000 distinct CDR3 sequences; about 92% are singletons. The study used treatment-naive patients who had stable or active relapsing-remitting disease as multiple sclerosis controls.

The chain uses TRBV5-1 and TRBJ2-2; 8 bases are shared with TRBD1. The TCR sequence derives from a human donor with multiple sclerosis. Material for sequencing was CD4+ T cells from PBMCs. The CDR3 spells CASSHGTGNTGELFF. The CDR3 bases are TGCGCCAGCAGCCACGGGACAGGGAACACCGGGGAGCTGTTTTTT.